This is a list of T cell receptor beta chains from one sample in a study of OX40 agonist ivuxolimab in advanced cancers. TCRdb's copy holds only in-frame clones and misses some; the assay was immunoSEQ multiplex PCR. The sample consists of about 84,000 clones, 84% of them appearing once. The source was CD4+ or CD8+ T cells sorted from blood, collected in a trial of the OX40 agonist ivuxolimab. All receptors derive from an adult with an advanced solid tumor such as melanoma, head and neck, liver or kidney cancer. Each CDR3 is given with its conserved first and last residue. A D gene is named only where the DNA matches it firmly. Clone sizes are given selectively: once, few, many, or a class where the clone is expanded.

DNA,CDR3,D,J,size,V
TGTGCCAGCAGGCAATTTGGGAGTCGAGGTGAAAAACTGTTTTTT,CASRQFGSRGEKLFF,.,TRBJ1-4,.,TRBV6-5
TGTGCCAGCAGCCCGGGACTGCTGAACACTGAAGCTTTCTTT,CASSPGLLNTEAFF,.,TRBJ1-1,.,TRBV28
TGTGCCAGCAGCTTTTGGCAGAGCAATTCACCCCTCCACTTT,CASSFWQSNSPLHF,.,TRBJ1-6,few,TRBV7-8
TGTGCCAGCAGCCATCCGATAGAGACGGGCTACTCTGGAAACACCATATATTTT,CASSHPIETGYSGNTIYF,.,TRBJ1-3,.,TRBV7-3
TGTGCCAGCAGCATTACGGACTATGGCTACACCTTC,CASSITDYGYTF,.,TRBJ1-2,.,TRBV7-9
TGTGCCAGCAGCACGAGTTGGCAGGTACCTAATGGCGGCTACACCTTC,CASSTSWQVPNGGYTF,.,TRBJ1-2,once,TRBV11-1
TGTGCCAGCAGCCGGGACAGTGGAGAGACCCAGTACTTC,CASSRDSGETQYF,TRBD1,TRBJ2-5,.,TRBV16
TGTGCCAGCAGCCGTAATCGTGGAAAACTGTTTTTT,CASSRNRGKLFF,.,TRBJ1-4,few,TRBV5-6
TGTGCCAGCAGTAACCAGGGACTGAGTGCTTTCTTT,CASSNQGLSAFF,.,TRBJ1-1,few,TRBV5-8
TGTGCCACTAGGGACAGGGCGGACTATGGCTACACCTTC,CATRDRADYGYTF,TRBD1,TRBJ1-2,.,TRBV10-3
TGTGCCAGTAGTATAGATGGTGGACTAGCGGGGGGATATCAGTACTTC,CASSIDGGLAGGYQYF,TRBD2,TRBJ2-4,.,TRBV19
TGTGCCAGCAGCCCCAAGGGGGAAACGACAGATACGCAGTATTTT,CASSPKGETTDTQYF,.,TRBJ2-3,.,TRBV9
TGTGCCAGTGGGCCAGGCGGGGGGAACACAGATACGCAGTATTTT,CASGPGGGNTDTQYF,TRBD2,TRBJ2-3,.,TRBV6-5
TGTGCCAGCAGACTGGGACAGGGGCTTTCCTACGAGCAGTACTTC,CASRLGQGLSYEQYF,TRBD1,TRBJ2-7,once,TRBV11-1
TGTGCCAGCAGCTTGGGCACAGGGGTATATGGGGAGACCCAGTACTTC,CASSLGTGVYGETQYF,TRBD1,TRBJ2-5,.,TRBV5-8
TGTGCCAGCAGTGACCCGGGACAGGGACCGCCTTTCTTT,CASSDPGQGPPFF,TRBD1,TRBJ1-1,once,TRBV6-1
TGTGCCAGCAGGGGGGACAGGGGATATTCAGATACGCAGTATTTT,CASRGDRGYSDTQYF,TRBD1,TRBJ2-3,.,TRBV28
TGTGCCAGCTCACCAGGGGTCGGGGCCAACGTCCTGACTTTC,CASSPGVGANVLTF,.,TRBJ2-6,once,TRBV18
TGTGCCAGCAGTGATCCTGGGTCCGCAACCGGGGAGCTGTTTTTT,CASSDPGSATGELFF,.,TRBJ2-2,.,TRBV25-1
TGTGCCAGCAGTTCCGGGACTTTGGGGTACAATGAGCAGTTCTTC,CASSSGTLGYNEQFF,.,TRBJ2-1,.,TRBV28
TGTGCCAGCAGCTTTGGCAGGGATGATAGCAATCAGCCCCAGCATTTT,CASSFGRDDSNQPQHF,.,TRBJ1-5,.,TRBV12-1
TGTGCCAGCAGCTCCCGCGGGATCCGGGATGAAAAACTGTTTTTT,CASSSRGIRDEKLFF,.,TRBJ1-4,.,TRBV11-2
TGTGCCAGCAGCTTTAGGGGGGCTGGAAACACCATATATTTT,CASSFRGAGNTIYF,.,TRBJ1-3,.,TRBV7-9
TGCGCCAGCATCCAGGTAGACAGGGGAGGCCCGCTCTACGAGCAGTACTTC,CASIQVDRGGPLYEQYF,TRBD1,TRBJ2-7,.,TRBV10-1
TGTGCCAGCAGCGCCGGGAACACCATATATTTT,CASSAGNTIYF,.,TRBJ1-3,.,TRBV6-6
TGCAGCGTTATCCCGGTTGGAATCTCTGGAAACACCATATATTTT,CSVIPVGISGNTIYF,.,TRBJ1-3,.,TRBV29-1
TGTGCCAGCAGTAAAAACCGGGACAGTGTAGTATCAGAGACCCAGTACTTC,CASSKNRDSVVSETQYF,TRBD1,TRBJ2-5,.,TRBV27
TGTGCCAGCCGACGGACTGAGACCCAGTACTTC,CASRRTETQYF,.,TRBJ2-5,once,TRBV5-6
TGTGCCAGTACGCGAAGGGATCAGGATTCACCCCTCCACTTT,CASTRRDQDSPLHF,.,TRBJ1-6,.,TRBV19
TGTGCCAGCAGCTTAGCGTGGCAGGGAGGGAGCAATCAGCCCCAGCATTTT,CASSLAWQGGSNQPQHF,.,TRBJ1-5,once,TRBV7-2
TGTGCCTGGAGGCCCAGGGGAAACACCATATATTTT,CAWRPRGNTIYF,.,TRBJ1-3,few,TRBV30
TGTGCCAGCAGCTTAGATGTAAAGGGCACCGGGGAGCTGTTTTTT,CASSLDVKGTGELFF,.,TRBJ2-2,.,TRBV7-7
TGTGCCAGCAACATTGGGGCGGGGGGCGAAGAGACCCAGTACTTC,CASNIGAGGEETQYF,TRBD2,TRBJ2-5,.,TRBV7-8
TGTGCCAGCAGCTGGGTTAATGGGGCCGGGGAGCTGTTTTTT,CASSWVNGAGELFF,.,TRBJ2-2,.,TRBV5-4
TGTGCCAGCTCACCACGGGACAGTAATTCACCCCTCCACTTT,CASSPRDSNSPLHF,TRBD1,TRBJ1-6,.,TRBV18
TGTGCCAGCACCGGACGCGTAGGAGGTGAAGCTTTCTTT,CASTGRVGGEAFF,.,TRBJ1-1,.,TRBV7-2
TGCGCCAGCAGCTTCACAGGGGCCCCGAACACCGGGGAGCTGTTTTTT,CASSFTGAPNTGELFF,TRBD1,TRBJ2-2,.,TRBV5-1
TGCAGCGGCCGGCCGGGGGCGGGGGAGACCCAGTACTTC,CSGRPGAGETQYF,.,TRBJ2-5,.,TRBV29-1
TGTGCCAGCAGCTTAGGAGAGAACACTGAAGCTTTCTTT,CASSLGENTEAFF,.,TRBJ1-1,.,TRBV7-9
TGTGCCAGCAATAAGGGGACCACAGATACGCAGTATTTT,CASNKGTTDTQYF,.,TRBJ2-3,.,TRBV9
TGTGCCAGCAGTCGCCAGGGGTATAGCACAGATACGCAGTATTTT,CASSRQGYSTDTQYF,.,TRBJ2-3,few,TRBV6-1
TGTGCCAGCAATGGACTAGCGGGGGGAGGGTACAATGAGCAGTTCTTC,CASNGLAGGGYNEQFF,TRBD2,TRBJ2-1,.,TRBV28
TGTGCCAGCAGCTTAGGTGGGACAGGGATTTCAGACGGCTACACCTTC,CASSLGGTGISDGYTF,TRBD1,TRBJ1-2,.,TRBV7-6
TGTGCCAGCAGCCTCGGACTAGCGGGGGTGGAGAATGAGCAGTTCTTC,CASSLGLAGVENEQFF,TRBD2,TRBJ2-1,.,TRBV11-2
TGTGCTAGTGGTCCCGGGGGGGATACGCAGTATTTT,CASGPGGDTQYF,TRBD2,TRBJ2-3,.,TRBV12-5
TGTGCCAGCAGTTCGAGTTTTTCCTACGAGCAGTACTTC,CASSSSFSYEQYF,.,TRBJ2-7,.,TRBV28
TGTGCCAGCGCTAACAGGGGAGATCAGCCCCAGCATTTT,CASANRGDQPQHF,TRBD1,TRBJ1-5,.,TRBV7-2